Given below is one T cell receptor beta chain in context. Seattle patients were enrolled during active infection and followed longitudinally. Original processing notes: The authors estimated nucleated cell counts from reference gene primer amplification. Profiling relied on immunoSEQ multiplex PCR, and the TCRdb table lists in-frame clones only, not all of them. The DNA gave D and trimming, while V, J and clone size come from that table. The table shows fewer than 350,000 clones, with about 87% occurring only once. V lost 2 bases, J lost 6 bases, and 17 bases stayed unmatched. This CDR3 has 19 amino acids. Germline CDR1 reads SGHRS; CDR2 reads YFSETQ. This entry belongs to a study of blood T cell repertoires in COVID-19. About the study: Acute and convalescent COVID-19 samples came from the United States, Italy and Spain. Sources were T cells, B-cell-depleted T cells, or PBMCs; the material itself was cDNA or gDNA.

The genes are TRBV5-1 and TRBJ1-1; TRBD1 aligns across 12 bases. Sequences were obtained from peripheral blood. This receptor was obtained from a man younger than 40 with COVID-19, enrolled during active disease. The CDR3 DNA reads TGCGCCAGCAGCTTTGGGACAGGGGGCGTAGTAGGAAGTTTCGCTGAAGCTTTCTTT. Its protein is CASSFGTGGVVGSFAEAFF. Drawing the rest from reference TRBV5-1 and TRBJ1-1, the complete variable domain is KAGVTQTPRYLIKTRGQQVTLSCSPISGHRSVSWYQQTPGQGLQFLFEYFSETQRNKGNFPGRFSGRQFSNSRSEMNVSTLELGDSALYLCASSFGTGGVVGSFAEAFFGQGTRLTVV.